Below, 8 T cell receptor beta chains from the same sample are listed, as sequenced in a study of T cell repertoires in urothelial bladder cancer. Only in-frame clones appear in the TCRdb table, and some are missing; sequencing was by immunoSEQ multiplex PCR. The table shows almost 9,000 clones, with 50% to 75% occurring only once. The sample taken for sequencing was tumor-infiltrating cells from bladder cancer. These receptors originate from a human donor with urothelial carcinoma.

The chain combines TRBV7-8 with TRBJ1-5, with 7 bases fitting TRBD1. The germline V gene encodes CDR1 SGHVS and CDR2 FQNEAQ. Trimming cost V 0 bases and J 7 bases; bases outside gene matches: 3. The CDR3 contains 14 residues. CDR3 sequence (DNA): TGTGCCAGCAGCTTAGCAGGGGGCGGACAGCCCCAGCATTTT. Its protein product is CASSLAGGGQPQHF.

This clone was detected once. The chain employs TRBV19 and TRBJ2-7, with 11 bases lining up with TRBD1. With 6 bases clipped from V and 0 bases from J, the junction kept 4 bases outside the gene matches. The CDR3 has 15 residues. The germline V gene has CDR1 LNHDA and CDR2 SQIVND (reference sequence). The CDR3 sequence: CASRSGQGDSYEQYF. CDR3 sequence (DNA): TGTGCCAGTAGATCGGGACAGGGGGACTCCTACGAGCAGTACTTC.

By share, this clone ranks as medium-sized. This chain joins TRBV7-9 and TRBJ1-6; 7 nucleotides agree with TRBD1. The germline CDR1 and CDR2 sequences are SEHNR and FQNEAQ (reference sequence). Unmatched junction bases numbered 7, after V lost 8 bases and J lost 12 bases. The CDR3 covers 12 residues. CDR3 bases: TGTGCCAGCGGACAGGCCCAAGGACCCCTCCACTTT. It specifies CASGQAQGPLHF.

This clone appeared once. J is TRBJ2-3 and V is TRBV11-2; 10 nucleotides align to TRBD1. Trimming cost V 3 bases and J 1 base; bases outside gene matches: 7. The CDR3 has 17 residues. Germline V gene data show CDR1 as SGHAT and CDR2 as FQNNGV. CDR3 DNA: TGTGCCAGCAGCTTTATCGGGACAGGGGTCGGCACAGATACGCAGTATTTT. Its protein product is CASSFIGTGVGTDTQYF.

This chain links TRBV11-2 with TRBJ1-2; TRBD1 aligns across 7 bases. Germline CDR1 reads SGHAT; CDR2 reads FQNNGV. CDR3 size: 15 residues. The ends lost 5 bases at V and 1 base at J; junction bases unmatched: 7. CDR3 sequence (DNA): TGTGCCAGCAGCCCAGGGACAGCAATTAACTATGGCTACACCTTC. Amino acid sequence: CASSPGTAINYGYTF.

The chain recombines TRBV7-9 with TRBJ2-3; D is unresolved. V dropped 3 bases and J dropped 5 bases, with 18 bases sitting between them. Germline V gene data show CDR1 as SEHNR and CDR2 as FQNEAQ (reference sequence). The CDR3 consists of 16 residues. CDR3 bases: TGTGCCAGCAGCTTCGGAGACCGACCACGGCGAGATACGCAGTATTTT. This sequence encodes CASSFGDRPRRDTQYF.

The chain has TRBV4-1 and TRBJ2-1; tentatively, D is TRBD1 (5 bases). The length of the CDR3 is 14 residues. The germline V gene encodes CDR1 MGHRA and CDR2 YSYEKL. Trimming removed 3 bases at V and 9 bases at J, with 15 bases between. The CDR3 sequence is CASSHEMRQGEQFF. The CDR3 bases are TGCGCCAGCAGCCATGAGATGCGTCAGGGTGAGCAGTTCTTC.

This clone was counted ten times or more. V and J are TRBV19 and TRBJ1-2; D uncertain. Germline CDR1 and CDR2: LNHDA and SQIVND (reference sequence). The CDR3 has 10 residues. V lost 9 bases to trimming and J lost 5 bases, with 7 bases between them. The CDR3 here is CASRGYGYTF. The CDR3 nucleotides are TGTGCCAGCCGCGGATATGGCTACACCTTC.